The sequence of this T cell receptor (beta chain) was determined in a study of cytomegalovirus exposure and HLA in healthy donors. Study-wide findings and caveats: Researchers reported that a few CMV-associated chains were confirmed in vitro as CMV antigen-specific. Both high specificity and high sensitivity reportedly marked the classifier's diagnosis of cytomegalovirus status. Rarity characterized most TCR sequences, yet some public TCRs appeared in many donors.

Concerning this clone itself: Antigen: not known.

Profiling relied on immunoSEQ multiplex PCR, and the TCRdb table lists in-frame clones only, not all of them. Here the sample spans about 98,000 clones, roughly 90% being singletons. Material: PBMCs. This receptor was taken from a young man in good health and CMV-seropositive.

In nucleotides, the CDR3 is TGCGCCAGCAGCCCGGAGACAGGGGTTGCGAAGACCCAGTACTTC. Its protein product is CASSPETGVAKTQYF. V is TRBV5-1 and J is TRBJ2-5; 8 nucleotides line up with TRBD1. From germline, CDR1 is SGHRS and CDR2 YFSETQ. CDR3 size: 15 residues. J was trimmed by 6 bases and V by 4 bases; bases with no gene match: 11.